Reported below is one T cell receptor (beta chain). The antigen remains undetermined. The assay was immunoSEQ multiplex PCR, and TCRdb's table has in-frame clones only and misses some. The data contain about 200,000 clones, approximately 93% of them singletons. This sample was included in a study of T cell responses to AZD1222 COVID-19 vaccine. Study-level points and caveats: At study baseline, merely a handful of AZD1222 recipients were seropositive.

Trimming left V 0 bases short and J 4 bases short, with 13 bases between. The CDR3 totals 15 residues. From germline, CDR1 is SGHDT and CDR2 YYEEEE. Pooling was applied to second doses at about 4 or about 12 weeks. This specimen consisted of peripheral blood, obtained 28 days after the second AZD1222 dose. The chain recombines TRBV5-6 with TRBJ1-2, with TRBD1 as a possible D gene (5 bases). This receptor was obtained from an adult who received the AZD1222 COVID-19 vaccine. In nucleotides, the CDR3 is TGTGCCAGCAGCTTGGGTCGGGGGTGGATCTATGGCTACACCTTC. This codes for CASSLGRGWIYGYTF. The complete variable domain, with remaining parts taken from reference TRBV5-6 and TRBJ1-2, reads DAGVTQSPTHLIKTRGQQVTLRCSPKSGHDTVSWYQQALGQGPQFIFQYYEEEERQRGNFPDRFSGHQFPNYSSELNVNALLLGDSALYLCASSLGRGWIYGYTFGSGTRLTVV.